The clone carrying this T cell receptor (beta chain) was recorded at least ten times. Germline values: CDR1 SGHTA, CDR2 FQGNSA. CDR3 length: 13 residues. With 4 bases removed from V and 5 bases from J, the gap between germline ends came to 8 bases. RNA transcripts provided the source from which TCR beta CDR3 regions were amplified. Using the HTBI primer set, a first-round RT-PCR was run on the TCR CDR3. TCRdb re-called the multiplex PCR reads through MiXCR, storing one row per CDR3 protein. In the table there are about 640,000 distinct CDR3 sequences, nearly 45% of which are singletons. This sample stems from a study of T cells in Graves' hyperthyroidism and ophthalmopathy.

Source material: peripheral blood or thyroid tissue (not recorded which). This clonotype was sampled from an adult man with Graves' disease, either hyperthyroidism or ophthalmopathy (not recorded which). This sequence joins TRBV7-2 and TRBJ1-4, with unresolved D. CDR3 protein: CASSSRSNEKLFF. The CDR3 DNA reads TGTGCCAGCAGCTCCCGATCGAATGAAAAACTGTTTTTT.